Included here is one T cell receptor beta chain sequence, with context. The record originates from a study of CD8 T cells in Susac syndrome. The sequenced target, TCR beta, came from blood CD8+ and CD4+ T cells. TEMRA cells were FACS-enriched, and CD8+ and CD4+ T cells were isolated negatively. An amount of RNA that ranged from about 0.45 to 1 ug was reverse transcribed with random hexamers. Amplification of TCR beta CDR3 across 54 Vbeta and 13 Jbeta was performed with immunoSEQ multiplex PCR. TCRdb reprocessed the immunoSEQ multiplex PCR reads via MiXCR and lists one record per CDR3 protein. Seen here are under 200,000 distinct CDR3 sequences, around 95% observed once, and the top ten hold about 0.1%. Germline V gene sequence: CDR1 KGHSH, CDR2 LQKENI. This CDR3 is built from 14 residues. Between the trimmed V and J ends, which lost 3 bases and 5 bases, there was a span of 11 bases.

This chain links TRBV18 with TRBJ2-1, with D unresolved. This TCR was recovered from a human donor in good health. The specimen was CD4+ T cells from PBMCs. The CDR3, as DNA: TGTGCCAGCTCACCCTACTTGTCGGACAATGAGCAGTTCTTC. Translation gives CASSPYLSDNEQFF.